This T cell receptor (beta chain) is drawn from a study of shared clonotypes between healthy human individuals. Across the study: Each donor contributed plates that comprised three CD4 naive, three CD4 memory, two CD8 naive and one CD8 memory.

Regarding this clone: Its antigen is still unknown.

It was CD45RO-negative cells, positively selected for CCR7, that made up naive CD8 cells, with terminally differentiated effector memory CD45RA+ cells excluded. Germline CDR1 WSHSY, CDR2 SAAADI. The CDR3 sequence is 14 residues long. V shed 6 bases, J shed 6 bases, and the junction held 7 bases outside the gene matches. The study, taken as a whole, reports: Clonotype sharing among donors likely depends on sequencing depth. At large depth, rarefaction still showed sorted-subset sequencing to be incomplete.

Deep-level assay runs were performed. Measured with immunoSEQ multiplex PCR; TCRdb has only the in-frame clones, and not every one. The data contain about 700,000 clones, about 91% of them seen just once; the ten biggest clones take up about 24%. This chain uses TRBV10-2 with TRBJ2-1; 8 positions match TRBD2. Sequencing was carried out using naive CD8+ T cells sorted from blood. This clonotype was obtained from a man between 25 and 39 years old in good health. CDR3 coding DNA: TGCGCCAGCAGGTTAGCGGGACTAGTCAATGAGCAGTTCTTC. Protein product: CASRLAGLVNEQFF.